The 27 T cell receptor beta chains below all came from one sample that was sequenced in a study of shared clonotypes between healthy human individuals. Data came from immunoSEQ multiplex PCR; TCRdb stores just in-frame clones and leaves some out. The data show approximately 440,000 clones, around 77% seen once. The sequencing input was PBMCs. Receptors originate from a middle-aged woman in good health. Some clones in this sample may be carry-over from other donors' samples.

The V and J genes are TRBV15 and TRBJ2-1; possible D gene TRBD2, 5 bases. Per the germline V gene, CDR1 is LNHNV and CDR2 is YYDKDF (reference sequence). The CDR3 consists of 13 residues. V shed 1 base and J shed 9 bases, with 10 bases lying between them. This chain's CDR3 is CATSRVPRGEQFF. In DNA form, the CDR3 reads TGTGCCACCAGCAGAGTTCCCCGGGGTGAGCAGTTCTTC.

The rearrangement joins TRBV30 to TRBJ1-6; 8 positions agree with TRBD1. Trimming cost V 2 bases and J 9 bases; bases outside gene matches: 9. This CDR3 comprises 15 residues. CDR1 GTSNPN and CDR2 SVGIG come from the germline V gene (reference sequence). This CDR3 is CAWSTSGGASSPLHF. As DNA, the CDR3 is TGTGCCTGGAGTACATCAGGGGGCGCGAGTTCACCCCTCCACTTT.

The rearrangement uses TRBV7-3 and TRBJ2-2; 7 bases fit TRBD2. This CDR3 has 17 residues. Trimming removed 0 bases from V and 4 bases from J; junction bases left unmatched: 8. CDR1 SGHTA and CDR2 FQGTGA come from the germline V gene. The chain's CDR3 is CASSLTREGRVTGELFF. CDR3 bases: TGTGCCAGCAGCTTAACTAGGGAGGGGCGCGTCACCGGGGAGCTGTTTTTT.

The chain has TRBV28 and TRBJ1-2; D possibly corresponds to TRBD1 (5 bases). V was pared by 5 bases and J by 6 bases, with 10 bases between. The germline CDR1 and CDR2 sequences are MDHEN and SYDVKM. The CDR3 has 12 amino acids. In DNA form, the CDR3 reads TGTGCCAGCAGTGCAGGGTCTGATGGCTACACCTTC. As protein: CASSAGSDGYTF.

V usage is TRBV18 and J usage is TRBJ1-1; 10 bases are a match to TRBD1. The germline CDR1 and CDR2 sequences are KGHSH and LQKENI. This CDR3 region has 15 residues. The ends lost 3 bases at V and 5 bases at J; junction bases unmatched: 6. CDR3 loop: CASSPSGQGKTEAFF. The CDR3 DNA reads TGTGCCAGCTCACCGTCGGGACAGGGGAAGACTGAAGCTTTCTTT.

As for this clone: This may come from a read error, since a much larger clone is one base off. The same CDR3 is also encoded by other DNA sequences in this sample. The chain uses TRBV7-2 and TRBJ1-6; perhaps TRBD1 as D (6 bases). Trimming left V 2 bases short and J 4 bases short, with 9 bases between. The CDR3 has 15 residues. The germline V gene encodes CDR1 SGHTA and CDR2 FQGNSA. The chain's CDR3 is CASSLLGAYNSPLHF. The CDR3 DNA follows: TGTGCCAGCAGCTTACTGGGGGCGTATAATTCACCCCTCCACTTT. Full variable domain (remainder filled in from reference TRBV7-2 and TRBJ1-6): GAGVSQSPSNKVTEKGKDVELRCDPISGHTALYWYRQSLGQGLEFLIYFQGNSAPDKSGLPSDRFSAERTGGSVSTLTIQRTQQEDSAVYLCASSLLGAYNSPLHFGNGTRLTVT.

The CDR3 spells CASSGGQPGTVAFF. DNA for the CDR3: TGTGCCAGCAGTGGAGGACAGCCTGGCACGGTAGCTTTCTTT. The chain links TRBV6-1 to TRBJ1-1; the D gene is possibly TRBD1 (6 bases). With 4 bases removed from V and 10 bases from J, the gap between germline ends came to 19 bases. The CDR3 loop spans 14 amino acids. CDR1 and CDR2 (germline): MNHNS, SASEGT.

V usage is TRBV29-1 and J usage is TRBJ1-1, with D maybe TRBD1 (5 bases). Deletions cut 7 bases from V and 4 bases from J, with 19 bases between. This CDR3 region has 14 residues. Germline loops: CDR1 SQVTM, CDR2 ANQGSEA. The CDR3 nucleotides are TGCAGCGCCCCAGCGCGGGTGGGGGGCACTGAAGCTTTCTTT. This gives the protein CSAPARVGGTEAFF.

In its sample, this clone was seen many times. Other DNA variants within this sample encode the same CDR3. The chain carries TRBV29-1 and TRBJ1-1; D is unresolved. Germline loops: CDR1 SQVTM, CDR2 ANQGSEA. This CDR3 region has 12 residues. Trimming left V 2 bases short and J 1 base short, with 5 bases between. CDR3 coding DNA: TGCAGCGTTGAATACGGGAACACTGAAGCTTTCTTT. It codes for CSVEYGNTEAFF.

Here the CDR3 DNA reads TGTGCCAGCAGCCCAAGGACAGGGGAAGGCACAGATACGCAGTATTTT. Translated, it gives CASSPRTGEGTDTQYF. The gene calls are TRBV9 and TRBJ2-3; 9 nucleotides match TRBD1. Per the germline V gene, CDR1 is SGDLS and CDR2 is YYNGEE. V shed 4 bases, J shed 1 base, and the junction held 7 bases outside the gene matches. CDR3 size: 16 residues.

The chain uses TRBV5-4 and TRBJ1-1; 7 nucleotides line up with TRBD1. Losses at the gene ends were 5 bases for V and 7 bases for J; bases not matched to a gene: 5. The germline V gene encodes CDR1 SGHNT and CDR2 YYREEE (reference sequence). The CDR3 is made up of 12 amino acids. DNA of the CDR3: TGTGCCAGCAGTCAACAGGGGATTGAAGCTTTCTTT. Translating it yields CASSQQGIEAFF.

The rearrangement links TRBV2 to TRBJ1-2; 7 bases match TRBD1. The CDR3 sequence is 14 residues long. V lost 6 bases to trimming and J lost 2 bases; unmatched junction nucleotides: 6. In germline, CDR1 is SNHLY, CDR2 FYNNEI. CDR3 sequence reads: CASRYRGHNYGYTF. DNA for the CDR3: TGTGCCAGCAGATACAGGGGTCACAACTATGGCTACACCTTC.

For the CDR3, the DNA is TGTGCCAGCAGCCCGACTAGGGCCAGGGAGACCCAGTACTTC. Translating it yields CASSPTRARETQYF. This chain joins TRBV27 and TRBJ2-5; TRBD2 might be the D (6 bases). V was trimmed by 6 bases and J by 5 bases, leaving 16 bases between them. The length of the CDR3 is 14 residues. Per germline, CDR1 MNHEY and CDR2 SMNVEV (reference sequence).

The V call is TRBV9, the J call TRBJ2-1; D may be TRBD2 (6 bases). V was shortened by 4 bases and J by 6 bases, with 14 bases between the two germline ends. Germline CDR1 is SGDLS and CDR2 is YYNGEE. This CDR3 comprises 14 residues. CDR3 nucleotides: TGTGCCAGCAGCCCGACCGCGGGGAGCAATGAGCAGTTCTTC. Translation: CASSPTAGSNEQFF.

With respect to this clone: This likely stems from a read error, as it lies one base from a far larger clone. The missing conserved phenylalanine or tryptophan at the end of this CDR3 makes a read error likely. The chain couples TRBV5-1 to TRBJ2-6; 7 bases map to TRBD1. Germline assignment: CDR1 SGHRS and CDR2 YFSETQ. This CDR3 comprises 15 residues. The ends lost 4 bases at V and 3 bases at J; junction bases unmatched: 4. Here the CDR3 reads CASSLDRVGANVLTS. Written as DNA, the CDR3 is TGCGCCAGCAGCCTCGACAGGGTTGGGGCCAACGTCCTGACTTCC.

This rearrangement joins TRBV10-3 to TRBJ2-5, with D possibly TRBD2 on 7 matching bases. The CDR3 totals 15 residues. Germline V gives CDR1 ENHRY, CDR2 SYGVKD. V gave up 4 bases and J gave up 7 bases, with 19 bases separating them. The CDR3, as DNA: TGTGCCATCAGTGGTGTCGGGGGGCAAGGTGGGACCCAGTACTTC. As protein: CAISGVGGQGGTQYF.

The gene calls are TRBV9 and TRBJ2-7; D tentatively reads TRBD1 or TRBD2 (5 bases each). The CDR3 is 14 amino acids. The germline gives CDR1 SGDLS, CDR2 YYNGEE. Trimming shortened V by 2 bases and J by 2 bases, and 11 bases separated the two germline ends. The CDR3 is CASSVGTFTYEQYF. The CDR3 region has the DNA TGTGCCAGCAGCGTGGGGACGTTCACCTACGAGCAGTACTTC.

This clone was seen only once. As DNA, the CDR3 is TGTGCCAGCAGTTACTTTACGCTAGCGGGAAACGGGGAGCTGTTTTTT. Its translation: CASSYFTLAGNGELFF. This chain joins TRBV6-6 and TRBJ2-2; 9 nucleotides align to TRBD2. Germline CDR1 MNHNY, CDR2 SVGAGI (reference sequence). The junction had 7 bases not matched to a gene; V was cut back by 1 base and J by 7 bases. CDR3 length equals 16 residues.

This chain links TRBV18 with TRBJ2-1; no clear D. This CDR3 spans 15 amino acids. V was trimmed by 3 bases and J by 5 bases, leaving 14 bases between them. Germline assignment: CDR1 KGHSH and CDR2 LQKENI. The CDR3 nucleotides are TGTGCCAGCTCACCGTGGACGGGCCCCGACAATGAGCAGTTCTTC. This gives the protein CASSPWTGPDNEQFF.

CDR3: CAISESWVKSSYEQYF. CDR3 bases: TGTGCCATCAGTGAGTCGTGGGTGAAGAGCTCCTACGAGCAGTACTTC. The gene calls are TRBV10-3 and TRBJ2-7; D not certain. The CDR3 totals 16 residues. The V end was cut by 0 bases, the J end by 0 bases, with 12 bases between. Germline CDR1 reads ENHRY; CDR2 reads SYGVKD.

A few counts support this clone. A much bigger clone sits one base away, suggesting this may be a read error. V gene TRBV5-1 combines with J gene TRBJ1-1; no clear D. Germline V gene data show CDR1 as SGHRS and CDR2 as YFSETQ. With 2 bases removed from V and 1 base from J, the gap between germline ends came to 3 bases. This CDR3 comprises 12 residues. CDR3 nucleotide sequence: TGCGCCAGCAGCTTACCGAACACTGAAGCTTTCTTT. It yields the protein CASSLPNTEAFF.

The chain couples TRBV5-1 to TRBJ2-3; 8 bases fit TRBD2. With 0 bases clipped from V and 2 bases from J, the junction kept 8 bases outside the gene matches. The CDR3 loop spans 17 amino acids. CDR1 is SGHRS and CDR2 is YFSETQ in the germline V gene. The CDR3 sequence: CASSLGHAGGNTDTQYF. The CDR3 bases are TGCGCCAGCAGCTTGGGCCACGCGGGAGGAAACACAGATACGCAGTATTTT.

The chain carries TRBV27 and TRBJ1-5; TRBD1 aligns across 7 bases. The CDR3 totals 17 residues. Germline CDR1 reads MNHEY; CDR2 reads SMNVEV (reference sequence). V lost 1 base and J lost 6; bases outside the gene matches: 12. The chain's CDR3 is CASSLWAGGMVGQPQHF. The CDR3 DNA follows: TGTGCCAGCAGTTTATGGGCAGGGGGGATGGTTGGTCAGCCCCAGCATTTT.

The chain employs TRBV29-1 and TRBJ2-7; 7 nucleotides line up with TRBD1. V was pared by 0 bases and J by 5 bases, with 7 bases of the junction left unmatched. The germline V gene has CDR1 SQVTM and CDR2 ANQGSEA. This CDR3 region has 14 residues. CDR3 residues: CSVEEGQSSNEQYF. The DNA for the CDR3 is TGCAGCGTTGAAGAGGGACAGTCGTCCAACGAGCAGTACTTC.

The genes are TRBV10-3 and TRBJ1-5; D call uncertain. Germline CDR1 reads ENHRY; CDR2 reads SYGVKD. The CDR3 extends over 14 amino acids. Deletions cut 6 bases from V and 3 bases from J, with 12 bases between. The CDR3, as DNA: TGTGCCATCAGGTCGGTGGGAAACAATCAGCCCCAGCATTTT. Amino acid sequence: CAIRSVGNNQPQHF.

This clone was observed a single time. The V call is TRBV2, the J call TRBJ1-5; D is uncertain. The CDR3 has 13 residues. Germline CDR1 reads SNHLY; CDR2 reads FYNNEI. Trimming shortened V by 1 base and J by 6 bases, and 7 bases separated the two germline ends. CDR3 sequence (DNA): TGTGCCAGCAGTGAAGGGAACGGTCAGCCCCAGCATTTT. The encoded protein is CASSEGNGQPQHF.

V gene TRBV28 combines with J gene TRBJ2-3; D gene unclear. The germline CDR1 and CDR2 sequences are MDHEN and SYDVKM. This CDR3 is 12 amino acids long. V was pared by 5 bases and J by 8 bases, with 11 bases between. CDR3 protein: CASSGDTVTQYF. Written as DNA, the CDR3 is TGTGCCAGCAGTGGAGACACCGTTACGCAGTATTTT.